This T cell receptor (beta chain) is from a study of T cells in lung cancer brain metastases. Regarding the study as a whole: Brain metastases had fewer unique productive clones than primaries (median approximately 1,500 versus 4,500).

As for this clone: Its antigen is as yet unknown.

The assay was immunoSEQ multiplex PCR, and TCRdb's table has in-frame clones only and misses some. The sample includes 4,500 or so clones, more than 70% of them seen just once. Roughly five deparaffinized, unstained about 9.2 um sections supplied tumor areas macrodissected using marked H&E slides as a guide. Trimming took off 2 bases at V and 1 base at J, with 12 bases between the two ends. Per the germline V gene, CDR1 is GTSNPN and CDR2 is SVGIG (reference sequence). The CDR3 contains 15 residues. The clonotype originates from a woman in her forties or fifties with non-small cell lung cancer. This chain joins TRBV30 and TRBJ2-4; TRBD2 might be the D (5 bases). The sequencing input was tumor tissue from the primary lung tumor. The CDR3 sequence is CAWSTGVAAKNIQYF. CDR3 in DNA: TGTGCCTGGAGTACCGGGGTAGCGGCCAAAAACATTCAGTACTTC.